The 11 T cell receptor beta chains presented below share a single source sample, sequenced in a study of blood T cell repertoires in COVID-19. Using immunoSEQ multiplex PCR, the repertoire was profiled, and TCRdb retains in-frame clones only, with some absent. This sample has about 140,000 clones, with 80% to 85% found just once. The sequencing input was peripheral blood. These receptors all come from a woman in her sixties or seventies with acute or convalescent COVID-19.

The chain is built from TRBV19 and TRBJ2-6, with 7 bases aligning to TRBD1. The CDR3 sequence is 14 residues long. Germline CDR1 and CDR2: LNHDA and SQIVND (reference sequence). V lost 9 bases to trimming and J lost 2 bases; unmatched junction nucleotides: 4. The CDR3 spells CASRQGTGANVLTF. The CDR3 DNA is TGTGCCAGCCGACAGGGCACTGGGGCCAACGTCCTGACTTTC.

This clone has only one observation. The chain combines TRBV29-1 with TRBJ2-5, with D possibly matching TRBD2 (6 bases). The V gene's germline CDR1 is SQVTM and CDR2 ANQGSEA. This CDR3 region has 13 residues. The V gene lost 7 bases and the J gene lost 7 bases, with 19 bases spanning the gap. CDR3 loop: CSAEPSAAGTQYF. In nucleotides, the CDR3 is TGCAGCGCCGAGCCTAGCGCCGCTGGGACCCAGTACTTC.

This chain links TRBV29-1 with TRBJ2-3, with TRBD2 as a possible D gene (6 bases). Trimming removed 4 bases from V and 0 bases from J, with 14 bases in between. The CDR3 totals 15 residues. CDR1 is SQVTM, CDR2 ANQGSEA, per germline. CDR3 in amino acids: CSVVPSAISTDTQYF. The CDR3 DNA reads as TGCAGCGTTGTACCTAGCGCCATTAGCACAGATACGCAGTATTTT.

CDR3 DNA sequence: TGTGCCAGCAGGGGACAGGAAACTAACTATGGCTACACCTTC. This codes for CASRGQETNYGYTF. J is TRBJ1-2 and V is TRBV28, with 8 bases identical to TRBD1. V gave up 6 bases and J gave up 0 bases; unmatched junction bases: 3. The CDR3 is 14 amino acids. Germline CDR1 and CDR2: MDHEN and SYDVKM.

CDR3 region: CATALGGPWGIAKNIQYF. The CDR3, as DNA: TGTGCCACCGCGCTAGGGGGACCGTGGGGTATAGCCAAAAACATTCAGTACTTC. This chain uses TRBV15 with TRBJ2-4; D might be TRBD1 (6 bases). Germline V CDR1 and CDR2: LNHNV, YYDKDF (reference sequence). The CDR3 contains 18 residues. V lost 8 bases to trimming and J lost 0 bases, with 23 bases between them. The whole variable domain, filled in from reference TRBV15 and TRBJ2-4, reads DAMVIQNPRYQVTQFGKPVTLSCSQTLNHNVMYWYQQKSSQAPKLLFHYYDKDFNNEADTPDNFQSRRPNTSFCFLDIRSPGLGDTAMYLCATALGGPWGIAKNIQYFGAGTRLSVL.

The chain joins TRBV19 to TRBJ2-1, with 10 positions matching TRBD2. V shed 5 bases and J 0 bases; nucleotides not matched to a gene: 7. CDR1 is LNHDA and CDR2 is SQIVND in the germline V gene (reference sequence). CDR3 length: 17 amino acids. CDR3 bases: TGTGCCAGTAGTGAGATAGCGGGAGGCAGCTCCTACAATGAGCAGTTCTTC. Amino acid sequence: CASSEIAGGSSYNEQFF.

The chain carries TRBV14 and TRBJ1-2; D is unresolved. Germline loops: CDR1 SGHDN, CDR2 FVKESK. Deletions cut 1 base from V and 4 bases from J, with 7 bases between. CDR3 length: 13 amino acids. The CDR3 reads CASSQASGYGYTF. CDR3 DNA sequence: TGTGCCAGCAGCCAAGCCAGTGGCTATGGCTACACCTTC. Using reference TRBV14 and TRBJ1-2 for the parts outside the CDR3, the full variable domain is EAGVTQFPSHSVIEKGQTVTLRCDPISGHDNLYWYRRVMGKEIKFLLHFVKESKQDESGMPNNRFLAERTGGTYSTLKVQPAELEDSGVYFCASSQASGYGYTFGSGTRLTVV.

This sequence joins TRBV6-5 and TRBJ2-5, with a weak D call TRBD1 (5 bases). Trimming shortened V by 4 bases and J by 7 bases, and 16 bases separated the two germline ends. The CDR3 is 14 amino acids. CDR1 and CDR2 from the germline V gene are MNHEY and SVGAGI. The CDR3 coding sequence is TGTGCCAGCAGTTGGAGACAGAGCGCCGGGACCCAGTACTTC. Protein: CASSWRQSAGTQYF.

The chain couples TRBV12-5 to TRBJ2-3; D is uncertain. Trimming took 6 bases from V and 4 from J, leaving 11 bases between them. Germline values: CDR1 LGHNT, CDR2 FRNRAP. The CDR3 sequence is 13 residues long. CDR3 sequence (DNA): TGTGCTAGTGGCTCCTCTGTCCCAGATACGCAGTATTTT. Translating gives CASGSSVPDTQYF.

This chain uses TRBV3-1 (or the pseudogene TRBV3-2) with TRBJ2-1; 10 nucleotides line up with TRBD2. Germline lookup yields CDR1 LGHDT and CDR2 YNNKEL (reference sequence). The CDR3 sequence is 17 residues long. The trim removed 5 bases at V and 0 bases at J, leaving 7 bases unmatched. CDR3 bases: TGTGCCAGCAGCTACCTAGCGGGGGAGGGCTCCTACAATGAGCAGTTCTTC. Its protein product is CASSYLAGEGSYNEQFF.

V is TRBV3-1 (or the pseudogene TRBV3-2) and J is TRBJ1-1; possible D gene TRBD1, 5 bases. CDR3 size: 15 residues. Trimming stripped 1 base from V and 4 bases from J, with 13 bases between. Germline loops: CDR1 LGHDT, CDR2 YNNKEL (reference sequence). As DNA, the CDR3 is TGTGCCAGCAGCCAAGTGCATCAGGGTATCACTGAAGCTTTCTTT. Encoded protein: CASSQVHQGITEAFF.